These T cell receptor beta chains were read from a single sample in a study of cytomegalovirus exposure and HLA in healthy donors. Clones were sequenced by immunoSEQ multiplex PCR, and TCRdb holds only the in-frame ones, with some missing. The sample includes under 200,000 clones, nearly 80% seen only once; the top ten take 8.5% to 10%. Material for sequencing was PBMCs. Receptor source: a man aged 18-30 years in good health and CMV-seropositive. CDR3s include the opening cysteine and the closing phenylalanine or tryptophan. Fields, in order: CDR3 length, D gene, clone size, V gene, J gene, CDR3 DNA, CDR3 protein. D genes are given only for firm matches. Where a row states a size, it is once, few, many or the class of an expanded clone; other rows omit it.

13,TRBD2,.,TRBV11-2,TRBJ2-5,TGTGCCAGCAGCCGTAGCGGGCAAGAGACCCAGTACTTC,CASSRSGQETQYF
15,TRBD1,.,TRBV4-1,TRBJ1-2,TGCGCCAGCAGCCAACGACAGGGGGGAAACTATGGCTACACCTTC,CASSQRQGGNYGYTF
15,TRBD2,.,TRBV19,TRBJ2-7,TGTGCCAGTAGTATAACGGCTAGCGGATTCTACGAGCAGTACTTC,CASSITASGFYEQYF
13,.,.,TRBV7-3,TRBJ1-1,TGTGCCAGCAGCCCAGACCCGGGCACTGAAGCTTTCTTT,CASSPDPGTEAFF
17,.,.,TRBV27,TRBJ2-3,TGTGCCAGCAGTTTATTCACACCCGGGGGAACCACAGATACGCAGTATTTT,CASSLFTPGGTTDTQYF
14,.,.,TRBV7-8,TRBJ2-5,TGTGCCAGCAGCGCCATCCGGGGTTGGGAGACCCAGTACTTC,CASSAIRGWETQYF
13,.,.,TRBV25-1,TRBJ1-1,TGTGCCAGCAGTGGGGCCGGGATAAGAGGAGCTTTCTTT,CASSGAGIRGAFF
16,.,.,TRBV10-3,TRBJ1-2,TGTGCCATCAGTGAGTCCCGGGAATTACGAGGAGGAGGCTACACCTTC,CAISESRELRGGGYTF
11,.,few,TRBV20-1,TRBJ2-5,TGCAGTGCTTCCCCGGAGGAGACCCAGTACTTC,CSASPEETQYF
12,.,.,TRBV7-9,TRBJ1-2,TGTGCCAGCAGCTTAGACGGGTATGGCTACACCTTC,CASSLDGYGYTF
15,.,once,TRBV29-1,TRBJ2-6,TGCAGCGTCCTAGTGGCTAGCTCTGGGGCCAACGTCCTGACTTTC,CSVLVASSGANVLTF
16,TRBD2,.,TRBV29-1,TRBJ2-2,TGCAGCGTCTTAAGCGGGGGGGGGCTGGGCACCGGGGAGCTGTTTTTT,CSVLSGGGLGTGELFF
16,TRBD1,.,TRBV6-1,TRBJ2-1,TGTGCCAGCAGTGTACGACAGGGTTTAACCTACAATGAGCAGTTCTTC,CASSVRQGLTYNEQFF
12,.,once,TRBV14,TRBJ2-7,TGTGCCAGCAGAGGCGGCGGCTACGAGCAGTACTTC,CASRGGGYEQYF
17,.,.,TRBV18,TRBJ2-6,TGTGCCAGCTCACCACCGGGCAGTAACTCTGGGGCCAACGTCCTGACTTTC,CASSPPGSNSGANVLTF
14,TRBD1,few,TRBV23-1,TRBJ2-7,TGCGCCAGCGTATCCGGGACAGGGGCCTACGAGCAGTACTTC,CASVSGTGAYEQYF
16,.,.,TRBV6-1,TRBJ1-5,TGTGCCAGCAGTGCGGGTTCGCGCGGGGGCAATCAGCCCCAGCATTTT,CASSAGSRGGNQPQHF
15,TRBD1,.,TRBV5-1,TRBJ1-6,TGCGCCAGCAGCTGGGGACAGGGGGGAAATTCACCCCTCCACTTT,CASSWGQGGNSPLHF
16,TRBD2,.,TRBV27,TRBJ2-1,TGTGCCAGCAGTTCTCTACTAGCGGGACCCTACAATGAGCAGTTCTTC,CASSSLLAGPYNEQFF
15,.,.,TRBV2,TRBJ2-5,TGTGCCAGCAGTGAACGCCCCGCTATACAAGAGACCCAGTACTTC,CASSERPAIQETQYF
18,TRBD2,few,TRBV6-9,TRBJ2-2,TGTGCCACCAAAAGGAACACTAGCGGACACCAGAACACCGGGGAGCTGTTTTTT,CATKRNTSGHQNTGELFF
13,.,.,TRBV2,TRBJ2-2,TGTGCCAGCAGCCGGGAGACCACCGGGGAGCTGTTTTTT,CASSRETTGELFF
18,.,.,TRBV4-3,TRBJ2-1,TGCGCCAGCAGCCAAGATGTCGGGGTAGCGGACCCCTACAATGAGCAGTTCTTC,CASSQDVGVADPYNEQFF
14,TRBD1,once,TRBV29-1,TRBJ1-4,TGCAGCGTTGCCGCGACAGGGCGTCCCGAAAAACTGTTTTTT,CSVAATGRPEKLFF
13,TRBD1,.,TRBV7-8,TRBJ1-2,TGTGCCAGCAGCTCCGGGACAGGGGGAAAGAACACCTTC,CASSSGTGGKNTF
17,TRBD2,.,TRBV5-3,TRBJ2-1,TGTGCCAGAAGCTTGGGCGGGACTAGCGGGCGGGCTATTGAGCAGTTCTTC,CARSLGGTSGRAIEQFF
15,TRBD2,medium-sized,TRBV6-5,TRBJ2-1,TGTGCCAGCAGTTACGAACTAGCGGGCGGCAATGAGCAGTTCTTC,CASSYELAGGNEQFF
16,TRBD2,.,TRBV14,TRBJ2-7,TGTGCCAGCAGCCAGGGACTAGCGGATAATACCTACGAGCAGTACTTC,CASSQGLADNTYEQYF
13,.,.,TRBV6-6,TRBJ2-7,TGTGCCAGCAGTTACACTGTTACCTACGAGCAGTACTTC,CASSYTVTYEQYF
14,.,.,TRBV5-1,TRBJ2-7,TGCGCCAGCAGCTTGGAATCTGATAGCTACGAGCAGTACTTC,CASSLESDSYEQYF
13,TRBD1,few,TRBV7-9,TRBJ1-1,TGTGCCAGCAGGGGACAGATGAACACTGAAGCTTTCTTT,CASRGQMNTEAFF
15,.,.,TRBV19,TRBJ1-2,TGTGCCAGTAGTATAGGCCCAGGGCCCGTCTATGGCTACACCTTC,CASSIGPGPVYGYTF
14,TRBD1,few,TRBV5-1,TRBJ2-2,TGCGCCAGCAAAGGACAGGGGGACACCGGGGAGCTGTTTTTT,CASKGQGDTGELFF
13,TRBD1,.,TRBV11-2,TRBJ2-2,TGTGCCAGCAGTGACAGGGCTCGTGGGGAGCTGTTTTTT,CASSDRARGELFF
15,.,.,TRBV5-6,TRBJ1-2,TGTGCCAGCAGCCCCCGGAGGGCGATGGGCTATGGCTACACCTTC,CASSPRRAMGYGYTF
13,.,.,TRBV19,TRBJ1-1,TGTGCCAGTAGTATGACCAGGGGCACTGAAGCTTTCTTT,CASSMTRGTEAFF
14,.,.,TRBV7-2,TRBJ2-7,TGTGCCAGCAGCTTAGCGAATCAGGGATACGAGCAGTACTTC,CASSLANQGYEQYF
14,.,.,TRBV25-1,TRBJ1-3,TGTGCCAGCAGTGACTTAAGCGGAGGAAACACCATATATTTT,CASSDLSGGNTIYF
11,.,.,TRBV7-3,TRBJ2-2,TGTGCCAGCAGCCTCACCGGGGAGCTGTTTTTT,CASSLTGELFF
14,.,.,TRBV7-2,TRBJ1-4,TGTGCCAGCAGCTTAGCTGGGGGCGGTGAAAAACTGTTTTTT,CASSLAGGGEKLFF
16,TRBD2,.,TRBV14,TRBJ2-1,TGTGCCAGCAGCCATTCCCCGGGACTAGCTTTTAGTGAGCAGTTCTTC,CASSHSPGLAFSEQFF
15,.,.,TRBV18,TRBJ1-1,TGTGCCAGCTCACCCGGGAGGACAGCCAACACTGAAGCTTTCTTT,CASSPGRTANTEAFF
15,TRBD2,.,TRBV5-4,TRBJ2-1,TGTGCCAGCAGCTTGGGTAGTAGCGGGAGGAGCGAGCAGTTCTTC,CASSLGSSGRSEQFF
15,TRBD1,.,TRBV19,TRBJ2-2,TGTGCCAGTAGTATCGGGACAGGGGTCACCGGGGAGCTGTTTTTT,CASSIGTGVTGELFF
14,TRBD1,.,TRBV11-2,TRBJ1-2,TGTGCCAGCAGCTTAGCCCGCAGGGGGCGAGGCTACACCTTC,CASSLARRGRGYTF
16,TRBD1,.,TRBV4-1,TRBJ1-1,TGCGCCAGCAGCCACAGGACAGGGGCGGTTAACACTGAAGCTTTCTTT,CASSHRTGAVNTEAFF
16,TRBD2,.,TRBV9,TRBJ2-3,TGTGCCAGCAGCGGATTAGCGGGGGGGAGCACAGATACGCAGTATTTT,CASSGLAGGSTDTQYF
14,.,.,TRBV6-4,TRBJ2-7,TGTGCCAGCAGTCGAGACAGGTTTTCCTACGAGCAGTACTTC,CASSRDRFSYEQYF
18,.,once,TRBV7-9,TRBJ2-2,TGTGCCAGCAGCTTAGGTGTTGGACAGACCTGGGAGACCGGGGAGCTGTTTTTT,CASSLGVGQTWETGELFF
13,.,.,TRBV30,TRBJ2-1,TGTGCCTGGAGTCCTGCCTACTACAATGAGCAGTTCTTC,CAWSPAYYNEQFF
13,.,.,TRBV30,TRBJ1-4,TGTGCCTGGAGCCCCGGGGGGGATCAAAAACTGTTTTTT,CAWSPGGDQKLFF
14,.,few,TRBV25-1,TRBJ2-7,TGTGCCAGCAGTACAAATAAGGGGATTCACGAGCAGTACTTC,CASSTNKGIHEQYF
15,.,few,TRBV10-3,TRBJ1-2,TGTGCCATCAGTGAGTCCGATCAGGGGCCGTATGGCTACACCTTC,CAISESDQGPYGYTF